One and the same sample provided the 12 T cell receptor beta chains below, sequenced in a study of human T cells and chemical hapten exposure. Time point given: patch test 1, 2 weeks after DPC sensitization. Sample treatment: therapeutic diphenylcyclopropenone sensitization with weekly scalp DPC. One entry per CDR3 protein, called by TCRdb with MiXCR from the RACE reads. The sample shows about 340,000 distinct CDR3 sequences, around 7% of them seen only once. Sequences were derived from whole blood, sampled in connection with sensitization to the hapten diphenylcyclopropenone (DPC). These receptors all stem from a young woman with alopecia areata. Some clones in this sample may be carry-over from other donors' samples.

The V gene is TRBV25-1, the J gene TRBJ2-7; the D call may be TRBD1 or TRBD2 (5 bases each). The CDR3 length is 15 residues. Trimming shortened V by 2 bases and J by 7 bases, and 18 bases separated the two germline ends. CDR1 and CDR2 from the germline V gene are MGHDK and SYGVNS. The CDR3 nucleotides are TGTGCCAGCAGTGAAAGGGACCCCCTCTCCGGAGAGCAGTACTTC. The encoded protein is CASSERDPLSGEQYF.

This clonotype was counted ten times or more. The V and J genes are TRBV14 and TRBJ2-3; D might be TRBD1 (5 bases). The germline V gene has CDR1 SGHDN and CDR2 FVKESK. CDR3 length equals 15 residues. V was cut by 4 bases and J by 0 bases, with 11 bases left in between. The CDR3 is CASSRLRVSTDTQYF. CDR3 DNA: TGTGCCAGCAGCCGACTCAGGGTCAGCACAGATACGCAGTATTTT.

This clonotype has a handful of counts. V and J are TRBV6-5 and TRBJ2-7; D tentatively reads TRBD1 or TRBD2 (6 bases each). Per germline, CDR1 MNHEY and CDR2 SVGAGI. V lost 2 bases and J lost 3, with 14 bases in between. The CDR3 spans 15 residues. The CDR3 spells CASSYGGGPNYEQYF. In DNA form, the CDR3 reads TGTGCCAGCAGTTACGGTGGGGGGCCGAACTACGAGCAGTACTTC.

This clonotype has just a few counts. V is TRBV9 and J is TRBJ2-2; 11 bases align to TRBD1. Germline lookup yields CDR1 SGDLS and CDR2 YYNGEE. The length of the CDR3 is 17 residues. V shed 3 bases, J shed 0 bases, and the junction held 4 bases outside the gene matches. CDR3: CASSGGDRGSNTGELFF. The CDR3 DNA sequence: TGTGCCAGCAGCGGCGGGGACAGGGGGTCGAACACCGGGGAGCTGTTTTTT.

In DNA form, the CDR3 reads TGCAGTGCTAGAGACAGGACAGGGTCCTACGAGCAGTACTTC. Its protein product is CSARDRTGSYEQYF. This chain connects TRBV20-1 to TRBJ2-7; 8 bases fit TRBD1. Trimming took 0 bases from V and 1 from J; bases not matched to a gene: 2. The CDR3 runs 14 residues. CDR1 and CDR2 (germline): DFQATT, SNEGSKA (reference sequence).

The chain joins TRBV5-1 to TRBJ2-1; 7 nucleotides match TRBD2. The CDR3 sequence is 14 residues long. Per the germline V gene, CDR1 is SGHRS and CDR2 is YFSETQ. With V trimmed by 9 bases and J by 3 bases, 9 bases remained unmatched. In DNA, the CDR3 is TGCGCCACCCGAACTAGCGACTTCTACAATGAGCAGTTCTTC. The encoded protein is CATRTSDFYNEQFF.

This clonotype is termed medium-sized. V gene TRBV6-2 or TRBV6-3 combines with J gene TRBJ2-7; D ambiguous. The CDR3 contains 12 residues. CDR1 is MNHEY, CDR2 SVGEGT, per germline. V gave up 2 bases and J gave up 11 bases, with 13 bases separating them. The CDR3 region has the DNA TGTGCCAGCAGTTACCCTGATACAGAAGAGTACTTC. Protein: CASSYPDTEEYF.

This clonotype was seen only a few times. V and J are TRBV5-4 and TRBJ2-1, with 11 nucleotides matching TRBD2. Unmatched junction bases numbered 10, after V lost 4 bases and J lost 7 bases. The CDR3 is made up of 16 amino acids. Looked up from germline, CDR1 is SGHNT and CDR2 is YYREEE (reference sequence). CDR3 amino acids: CASSPPVAGGRNEQFF. The CDR3 bases are TGTGCCAGCAGCCCCCCCGTAGCGGGGGGGCGGAATGAGCAGTTCTTC.

This chain joins TRBV11-2 and TRBJ2-3, with D unclear. CDR3 length: 17 amino acids. V dropped 0 bases and J dropped 4 bases, with 17 bases sitting between them. Germline lookup yields CDR1 SGHAT and CDR2 FQNNGV. CDR3 residues: CASSLDRGSKVADTQYF. CDR3 bases: TGTGCCAGCAGCTTAGATCGTGGCTCCAAAGTGGCAGATACGCAGTATTTT.

J is TRBJ2-2 and V is TRBV14; 7 bases align to TRBD1. Germline V CDR1 and CDR2: SGHDN, FVKESK. This CDR3 region has 16 residues. V lost 4 bases, J lost 4 bases, and 9 bases stayed unmatched. CDR3 DNA sequence: TGTGCCAGCAGCCCTTTACAGGGGACGGGCACCGGGGAGCTGTTTTTT. Amino acid sequence: CASSPLQGTGTGELFF.

This clonotype was seen ten or more times. In DNA, the CDR3 is TGCAGTGCTCCTCTCTTTCAGGGAGTCACAGATACGCAGTATTTT. It encodes CSAPLFQGVTDTQYF. The rearrangement links TRBV20-1 to TRBJ2-3; D assignment may be TRBD1 or TRBD2 (5 bases each). Germline CDR1 DFQATT, CDR2 SNEGSKA (reference sequence). The CDR3 totals 15 residues. The ends were cut back, 5 bases at V and 2 bases at J, with 17 bases in the middle.

This clonotype showed up just a few times. The gene calls are TRBV2 and TRBJ1-4; TRBD1 agrees at 7 bases. The trim removed 5 bases at V and 6 bases at J, leaving 6 bases unmatched. This CDR3 comprises 14 residues. CDR1 is SNHLY and CDR2 is FYNNEI in the germline V gene. The CDR3 region is CASSQTGLDEKLFF. The CDR3 DNA reads as TGTGCCAGCAGTCAGACAGGGTTGGATGAAAAACTGTTTTTT.